A single sample gave rise to the 29 T cell receptor beta chains below, sequenced in a study of technical replicates of blood from a few donors. Sequencing was performed with immunoSEQ multiplex PCR; in TCRdb, only in-frame clones are kept and a portion is missing. Seen here are 74,000 or so clones, 96% observed once, and the top ten hold around 0.2%. Specimen: T cells isolated from PBMCs. The receptors stem from a human donor in good health.

The table lists this clone with a count of one. The genes are TRBV5-1 and TRBJ2-7; D remains unclear. The germline gives CDR1 SGHRS, CDR2 YFSETQ. V was pared by 7 bases and J by 0 bases, with 11 bases between. This CDR3 is built from 13 residues. CDR3 in amino acids: CASGSGSSYEQYF. In DNA form, the CDR3 reads TGCGCCAGCGGGTCAGGAAGCTCCTACGAGCAGTACTTC.

The rearrangement links TRBV25-1 to TRBJ2-7, with 10 bases fitting TRBD1. V was clipped by 6 bases and J by 4 bases; unmatched bases: 12. In germline, CDR1 is MGHDK, CDR2 SYGVNS. CDR3 length: 16 residues. The DNA for the CDR3 is TGTGCCAGCAGGGCAATCTCCGGGACAGGGGTTTACGAGCAGTACTTC. Translated, it gives CASRAISGTGVYEQYF.

This clone was found a few times. The gene calls are TRBV5-8 and TRBJ1-1, with 9 bases lining up with TRBD1. V trimming: 4 bases; J trimming: 4 bases; junction bases outside the gene matches: 11. CDR3 length equals 16 residues. Germline V gene data show CDR1 as SGHTS and CDR2 as YDEGEE. The CDR3 protein is CASSQNTGTGTTEAFF. CDR3 nucleotide sequence: TGTGCCAGCAGCCAAAATACCGGGACAGGGACCACTGAAGCTTTCTTT. The entire variable domain, with the rest obtained from reference TRBV5-8 and TRBJ1-1, is as follows: EAGVTQSPTHLIKTRGQQATLRCSPISGHTSVYWYQQALGLGLQFLLWYDEGEERNRGNFPPRFSGRQFPNYSSELNVNALELEDSALYLCASSQNTGTGTTEAFFGQGTRLTVV.

The chain couples TRBV27 to TRBJ1-2, with 8 bases matching TRBD1. This CDR3 has 15 amino acids. V gave up 8 bases and J gave up 1 base; unmatched junction bases: 9. Germline V gene lookup returns CDR1 MNHEY and CDR2 SMNVEV (reference sequence). CDR3 sequence (DNA): TGTGCCAGCGCCCCCGAACAGGGGGATAACTATGGCTACACCTTC. This translates into CASAPEQGDNYGYTF.

The chain recombines TRBV28 with TRBJ1-1; TRBD1 is a possible D gene (6 bases). V was pared by 6 bases and J by 5 bases, with 16 bases between. Germline lookup yields CDR1 MDHEN and CDR2 SYDVKM. The CDR3 loop spans 14 amino acids. For the CDR3, the DNA is TGTGCCAGCAGCCCTACCACAGGGCTAACTGAAGCTTTCTTT. Its translation is CASSPTTGLTEAFF.

The genes are TRBV18 and TRBJ2-7, with a tentative D call TRBD1 (5 bases). V lost 4 bases, J lost 3 bases, and 10 bases lay in between. Germline CDR1 KGHSH, CDR2 LQKENI. The CDR3 extends over 13 amino acids. CDR3: CASSQSRGYEQYF. As DNA, the CDR3 is TGTGCCAGCTCACAAAGTAGGGGCTACGAGCAGTACTTC.

As concerns this clone: The same CDR3 is also encoded by other DNA sequences in this sample. The chain carries TRBV7-9 and TRBJ1-5; 7 nucleotides align to TRBD1. CDR1 and CDR2 from the germline V gene are SEHNR and FQNEAQ (reference sequence). V shed 1 base and J 7 bases; nucleotides not matched to a gene: 4. The length of the CDR3 is 14 residues. CDR3 region: CASSLGQGEQPQHF. DNA for the CDR3: TGTGCCAGCAGCTTAGGACAGGGCGAGCAGCCCCAGCATTTT.

By its share, this clone is medium-sized. Other DNA variants within this sample encode the same CDR3. The chain recombines TRBV4-1 with TRBJ1-2; D not resolved. The CDR3 is made up of 13 amino acids. Trimming took 0 bases from V and 3 from J, leaving 5 bases between them. Germline-derived CDR1 and CDR2 are MGHRA and YSYEKL. The CDR3 region is CASSQDRDYGYTF. The CDR3 DNA sequence: TGCGCCAGCAGCCAAGATCGTGACTATGGCTACACCTTC.

This clone was observed a single time. This rearrangement joins TRBV25-1 to TRBJ1-5, with D perhaps matching TRBD1 (5 bases). Per germline, CDR1 MGHDK and CDR2 SYGVNS. The V end lost 6 bases, the J end lost 0 bases, and 15 bases lay between the germline ends. This CDR3 comprises 16 residues. The chain's CDR3 is CASSPGGDYSNQPQHF. The CDR3 DNA sequence: TGTGCCAGCAGCCCCGGAGGGGACTATAGCAATCAGCCCCAGCATTTT.

There are a few counts of this clone. This rearrangement joins TRBV5-4 to TRBJ1-6; 9 nucleotides agree with TRBD1. With V trimmed by 3 bases and J by 7 bases, 2 bases remained unmatched. Looked up from germline, CDR1 is SGHNT and CDR2 is YYREEE (reference sequence). This CDR3 has 14 residues. Here the CDR3 reads CASSWDRANSPLHF. DNA of the CDR3: TGTGCCAGCAGCTGGGACAGGGCGAATTCACCCCTCCACTTT.

The chain has TRBV4-1 and TRBJ1-1; D is undetermined. The CDR3 loop spans 17 amino acids. Trimming removed 1 base at V and 2 bases at J, with 17 bases between. Per the germline V gene, CDR1 is MGHRA and CDR2 is YSYEKL. The CDR3 region is CASSQGAGYSTNTEAFF. As DNA, the CDR3 is TGCGCCAGCAGCCAAGGAGCAGGTTACTCGACAAACACTGAAGCTTTCTTT.

This chain joins TRBV2 and TRBJ1-5, with D tentatively TRBD1 (5 bases). The germline V and J ends were trimmed by 6 bases and 3 bases, with 21 bases remaining between them. Per germline, CDR1 SNHLY and CDR2 FYNNEI. The CDR3 has 17 amino acids. The CDR3 DNA reads TGTGCCAGCAGATTCAGGTTCATGCGGGGGATCAATCAGCCCCAGCATTTT. As protein: CASRFRFMRGINQPQHF.

The chain recombines TRBV7-8 with TRBJ2-7; perhaps TRBD1 as D (5 bases). Trimming took off 4 bases at V and 2 bases at J, with 12 bases between the two ends. From germline, CDR1 is SGHVS and CDR2 FQNEAQ. This CDR3 is built from 14 residues. The CDR3 is CASSSYTGTYEQYF. In DNA form, the CDR3 reads TGTGCCAGCAGCTCCTATACAGGCACCTACGAGCAGTACTTC.

The chain employs TRBV9 and TRBJ1-1, with D tentatively TRBD1 (6 bases). The ends were cut back, 0 bases at V and 3 bases at J, with 9 bases in the middle. The CDR3 is 14 residues long. From germline, CDR1 is SGDLS and CDR2 YYNGEE. This CDR3 reads CASSVGGGYTEAFF. In DNA, the CDR3 is TGTGCCAGCAGCGTAGGAGGGGGTTACACTGAAGCTTTCTTT.

The chain is built from TRBV28 and TRBJ2-3; 9 nucleotides line up with TRBD2. V was pared by 7 bases and J by 0 bases, with 11 bases of the junction left unmatched. The CDR3 loop spans 17 amino acids. Germline V gene sequence: CDR1 MDHEN, CDR2 SYDVKM. The CDR3 coding sequence is TGTGCCAGCACCCGTCCGGGACTAGCAGAAAGCACAGATACGCAGTATTTT. This codes for CASTRPGLAESTDTQYF.

This clone has only one observation. The chain uses TRBV15 and TRBJ1-1, with D perhaps matching TRBD1 (5 bases). Trimming removed 2 bases from V and 2 bases from J, with 9 bases in between. The CDR3 is made up of 14 amino acids. CDR1 is LNHNV and CDR2 is YYDKDF in the germline V gene (reference sequence). CDR3 nucleotide sequence: TGTGCCACCAGCAGAACAGGACCCAACACTGAAGCTTTCTTT. Its protein is CATSRTGPNTEAFF.

V and J are TRBV5-6 and TRBJ1-4; D gene uncertain. V was clipped by 4 bases and J by 3 bases, with 13 bases between them. Per germline, CDR1 SGHDT and CDR2 YYEEEE. The CDR3 spans 15 residues. The CDR3 DNA follows: TGTGCCAGCAGCCGAATTGACATGTCTAATGAAAAACTGTTTTTT. It is translated as CASSRIDMSNEKLFF.

This rearrangement joins TRBV5-4 to TRBJ1-3; D is perhaps TRBD1 (6 bases). Trimming shortened V by 1 base and J by 3 bases, and 17 bases separated the two germline ends. Germline V lookup: CDR1 SGHNT, CDR2 YYREEE (reference sequence). The CDR3 contains 17 residues. The CDR3 bases are TGTGCCAGCAGCTTGTCCCCCACAGGGTCGGTTGGAAACACCATATATTTT. Its protein is CASSLSPTGSVGNTIYF.

This clone came up a few times. Other DNA sequences in the same sample also yield this CDR3. CDR3 region: CASSPEGASQPQHF. The DNA for the CDR3 is TGTGCCAGCTCACCGGAGGGGGCGAGTCAGCCCCAGCATTTT. J is TRBJ1-5 and V is TRBV18; TRBD1 aligns across 7 bases. From germline, CDR1 is KGHSH and CDR2 LQKENI. The V segment lost 3 bases and the J segment 6 bases; nucleotides outside the gene matches: 5. This CDR3 contains 14 residues.

The chain is built from TRBV2 and TRBJ1-2; D possibly corresponds to TRBD1 (6 bases). The V gene's germline CDR1 is SNHLY and CDR2 FYNNEI. Deletions cut 2 bases from V and 0 bases from J, with 13 bases between. CDR3 length equals 16 residues. The chain's CDR3 is CASSETRAGANYGYTF. In DNA, the CDR3 is TGTGCCAGCAGTGAAACCCGGGCAGGGGCTAACTATGGCTACACCTTC. The entire variable domain, with the rest obtained from reference TRBV2 and TRBJ1-2, is as follows: EPEVTQTPSHQVTQMGQEVILRCVPISNHLYFYWYRQILGQKVEFLVSFYNNEISEKSEIFDDQFSVERPDGSNFTLKIRSTKLEDSAMYFCASSETRAGANYGYTFGSGTRLTVV.

The rearrangement uses TRBV6-1 and TRBJ1-1; no definite D call. The CDR3 contains 16 residues. The germline V gene encodes CDR1 MNHNS and CDR2 SASEGT. V dropped 4 bases and J dropped 0 bases, with 15 bases sitting between them. The CDR3 sequence is CASSVEEIPMNTEAFF. The CDR3 nucleotides are TGTGCCAGCAGTGTCGAGGAAATACCCATGAACACTGAAGCTTTCTTT.

This chain connects TRBV19 to TRBJ1-5; 8 bases line up with TRBD1. The V gene end was trimmed by 4 bases and the J gene end by 1 base; junction bases not matched to a gene: 9. This CDR3 is 17 amino acids long. The germline CDR1 and CDR2 sequences are LNHDA and SQIVND (reference sequence). CDR3 sequence: CASSSYTDRASNQPQHF. In nucleotides, the CDR3 is TGTGCCAGTAGTAGTTACACGGACAGGGCCAGCAATCAGCCCCAGCATTTT. Based on the CDR3 plus reference TRBV19 and TRBJ1-5, the full variable domain is DGGITQSPKYLFRKEGQNVTLSCEQNLNHDAMYWYRQDPGQGLRLIYYSQIVNDFQKGDIAEGYSVSREKKESFPLTVTSAQKNPTAFYLCASSSYTDRASNQPQHFGDGTRLSIL.

This clone was counted a single time. V and J are TRBV11-2 and TRBJ2-3; 8 bases are shared with TRBD2. Germline V CDR1 and CDR2: SGHAT, FQNNGV. Trimming removed 2 bases from V and 1 base from J; junction bases left unmatched: 8. The CDR3 spans 17 residues. CDR3 residues: CASSLSILAGRTDTQYF. The CDR3 coding sequence is TGTGCCAGCAGCTTATCCATCCTAGCGGGCCGCACAGATACGCAGTATTTT.

The V and J genes are TRBV11-2 and TRBJ2-7; D call uncertain. CDR1 is SGHAT and CDR2 is FQNNGV in the germline V gene. Trimming removed 3 bases from V and 0 bases from J, with 6 bases in between. There are 13 residues in the CDR3. CDR3 coding DNA: TGTGCCAGCAGCTTCAAAAACTCCTACGAGCAGTACTTC. This encodes CASSFKNSYEQYF.

This clone has only one observation. CDR3 sequence (DNA): TGTTCTCGGGGGGGCGGTTTTGCCGGGGAGCTGTTTTTT. Translating gives CSRGGGFAGELFF. V usage is TRBV7-2 and J usage is TRBJ2-2; 8 bases map to TRBD2. The CDR3 length is 13 residues. The germline CDR1 and CDR2 sequences are SGHTA and FQGNSA.

This sequence joins TRBV4-1 and TRBJ1-4; D possibly corresponds to TRBD1 (6 bases). CDR1 MGHRA and CDR2 YSYEKL come from the germline V gene. This CDR3 comprises 15 residues. The V end was cut by 4 bases, the J end by 5 bases, with 14 bases between. The CDR3 region has the DNA TGCGCCAGCAGCCCCTCCCGGGGGGCGAATGAAAAACTGTTTTTT. Its protein is CASSPSRGANEKLFF.

The chain has TRBV4-2 and TRBJ2-3, with a tentative D call TRBD2 (6 bases). Trimming cost V 4 bases and J 1 base, with 15 bases left between them. The length of the CDR3 is 16 residues. The germline gives CDR1 LGHNA, CDR2 YNFKEQ. CDR3 protein: CASSRGESQGTDTQYF. DNA for the CDR3: TGTGCCAGCAGCCGGGGGGAATCCCAGGGCACAGATACGCAGTATTTT.

The chain has TRBV19 and TRBJ1-5; D may be TRBD1 (5 bases). The CDR3 is 13 amino acids. The germline V gene encodes CDR1 LNHDA and CDR2 SQIVND (reference sequence). V was cut by 2 bases and J by 7 bases, with 9 bases left in between. The CDR3 region has the DNA TGTGCCAGTAGTATACGGGGGGAACAGCCCCAGCATTTT. Its protein product is CASSIRGEQPQHF.

V usage is TRBV18 and J usage is TRBJ2-1; 7 bases fit TRBD1. Germline loops: CDR1 KGHSH, CDR2 LQKENI. The length of the CDR3 is 15 residues. J was trimmed by 2 bases and V by 3 bases; bases with no gene match: 4. CDR3 sequence (DNA): TGTGCCAGCTCACCGAGGGACAGTACCTACAATGAGCAGTTCTTC. This gives the protein CASSPRDSTYNEQFF.